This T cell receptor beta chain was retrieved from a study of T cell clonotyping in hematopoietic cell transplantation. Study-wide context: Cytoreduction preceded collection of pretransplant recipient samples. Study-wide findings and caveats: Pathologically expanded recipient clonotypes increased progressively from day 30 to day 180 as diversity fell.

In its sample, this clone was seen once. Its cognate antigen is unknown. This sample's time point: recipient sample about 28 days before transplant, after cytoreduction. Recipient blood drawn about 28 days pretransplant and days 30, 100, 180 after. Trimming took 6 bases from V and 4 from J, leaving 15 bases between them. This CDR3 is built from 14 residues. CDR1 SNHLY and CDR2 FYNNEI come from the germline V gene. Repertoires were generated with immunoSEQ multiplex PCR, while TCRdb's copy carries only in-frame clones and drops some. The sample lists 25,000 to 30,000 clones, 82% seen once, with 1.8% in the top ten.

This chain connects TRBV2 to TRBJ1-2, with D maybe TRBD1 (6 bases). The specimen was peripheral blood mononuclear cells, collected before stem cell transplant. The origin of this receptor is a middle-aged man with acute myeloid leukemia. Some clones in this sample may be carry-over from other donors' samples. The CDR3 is CASRADRSGYGYTF. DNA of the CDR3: TGTGCCAGCAGGGCAGACAGGTCTGGCTATGGCTACACCTTC. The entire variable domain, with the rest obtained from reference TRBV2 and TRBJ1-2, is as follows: EPEVTQTPSHQVTQMGQEVILRCVPISNHLYFYWYRQILGQKVEFLVSFYNNEISEKSEIFDDQFSVERPDGSNFTLKIRSTKLEDSAMYFCASRADRSGYGYTFGSGTRLTVV.